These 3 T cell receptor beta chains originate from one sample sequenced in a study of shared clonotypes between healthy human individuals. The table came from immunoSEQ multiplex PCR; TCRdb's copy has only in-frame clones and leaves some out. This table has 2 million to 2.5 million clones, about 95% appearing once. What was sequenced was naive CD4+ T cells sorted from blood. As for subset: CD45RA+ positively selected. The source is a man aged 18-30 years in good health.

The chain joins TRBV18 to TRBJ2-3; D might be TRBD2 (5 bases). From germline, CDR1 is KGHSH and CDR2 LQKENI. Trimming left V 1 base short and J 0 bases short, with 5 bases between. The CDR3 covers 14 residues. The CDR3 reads CASSPRTSTDTQYF. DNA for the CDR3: TGTGCCAGCTCACCACGGACTAGCACAGATACGCAGTATTTT. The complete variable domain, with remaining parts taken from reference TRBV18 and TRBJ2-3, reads NAGVMQNPRHLVRRRGQEARLRCSPMKGHSHVYWYRQLPEEGLKFMVYLQKENIIDESGMPKERFSAEFPKEGPSILRIQQVVRGDSAAYFCASSPRTSTDTQYFGPGTRLTVL.

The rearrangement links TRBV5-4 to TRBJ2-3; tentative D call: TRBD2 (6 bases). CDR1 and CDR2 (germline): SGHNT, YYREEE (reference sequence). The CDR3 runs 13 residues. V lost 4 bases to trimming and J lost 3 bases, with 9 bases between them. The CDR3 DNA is TGTGCCAGCAGCACGGGGGTGACAGATACGCAGTATTTT. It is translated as CASSTGVTDTQYF.

CDR3 in amino acids: CASSSHSGNTIYF. The CDR3 DNA sequence: TGTGCCAGCTCTAGCCACTCTGGAAACACCATATATTTT. The V gene is TRBV28, the J gene TRBJ1-3, with no clear D. Per germline, CDR1 MDHEN and CDR2 SYDVKM. V was shortened by 8 bases and J by 0 bases, with 8 bases between the two germline ends. The CDR3 extends over 13 amino acids. The variable domain in full, with the rest retrieved from reference TRBV28 and TRBJ1-3, is DVKVTQSSRYLVKRTGEKVFLECVQDMDHENMFWYRQDPGLGLRLIYFSYDVKMKEKGDIPEGYSVSREKKERFSLILESASTNQTSMYLCASSSHSGNTIYFGEGSWLTVV.